This T cell receptor beta chain was recorded in a study of chemoradiotherapy in HPV16-positive cancers. The CDR3 is 15 residues long. Trimming left V 4 bases short and J 0 bases short, with 11 bases between. Germline CDR1 reads SGDLS; CDR2 reads YYNGEE. Sequenced by immunoSEQ multiplex PCR; TCRdb stores in-frame clones only, minus some. The sample carries fewer than 25,000 clones, 80% to 95% recorded once. This sample comprised blood, obtained from a patient who underwent chemoradiotherapy. The chain has TRBV9 and TRBJ1-3; D is perhaps TRBD1 (5 bases). This TCR derives from a human donor with HPV-associated anogenital cancer. This CDR3 is CASSLGTGSGNTIYF. The CDR3 coding sequence is TGTGCCAGCAGCCTGGGGACCGGCTCTGGAAACACCATATATTTT.